The next 6 T cell receptor beta chains were all read from a single sample in a study of blood T cell repertoires in COVID-19 (TCRdb year 2020). Library preparation employed the immunoSEQ multiplex PCR assay. This is the immuneACCESS table as TCRdb keeps it, with only in-frame sequences that have V and J called. A part of the clones is gone; compared with another copy, unresolved V genes explain less than half, and the rest is unexplained. The sample table records fewer than 300,000 clones; roughly nine tenths of these occur just once. The ten most abundant clones make up 10% to 15% of the sample. What was sequenced was peripheral blood. The source of these receptors is a woman aged 25 to 39 with COVID-19, enrolled during active disease.

The chain couples TRBV4-2 to TRBJ2-3, with unresolved D. Per the germline V gene, CDR1 is LGHNA and CDR2 is YNFKEQ. This CDR3 contains 13 residues. With 0 bases removed from V and 5 bases from J, the gap between germline ends came to 6 bases. The CDR3 reads CASSQDPGDTQYF. Written as DNA, the CDR3 is TGTGCCAGCAGCCAAGATCCCGGAGATACGCAGTATTTT.

This chain links TRBV19 with TRBJ1-4; tentative D call: TRBD1 (5 bases). Germline V lookup: CDR1 LNHDA, CDR2 SQIVND (reference sequence). The CDR3 is made up of 12 amino acids. Deletions cut 8 bases from V and 8 bases from J, with 12 bases between. CDR3 region: CASCPGGEKLFF. DNA for the CDR3: TGTGCCAGTTGCCCGGGGGGGGAAAAACTGTTTTTT.

The V gene is TRBV11-2, the J gene TRBJ2-1, with D perhaps TRBD2 (7 bases). CDR3 length: 16 residues. The V gene's germline CDR1 is SGHAT and CDR2 FQNNGV. Trimming left V 1 base short and J 4 bases short, with 14 bases between. This chain's CDR3 is CASSLVGRGRYNEQFF. CDR3 bases: TGTGCCAGCAGCTTAGTGGGGCGGGGGCGTTACAATGAGCAGTTCTTC. The variable domain in full, with the rest retrieved from reference TRBV11-2 and TRBJ2-1, is EAGVAQSPRYKIIEKRQSVAFWCNPISGHATLYWYQQILGQGPKLLIQFQNNGVVDDSQLPKDRFSAERLKGVDSTLKIQPAKLEDSAVYLCASSLVGRGRYNEQFFGPGTRLTVL.

V is TRBV9 and J is TRBJ2-3; tentatively, D is TRBD2 (6 bases). Germline CDR1 is SGDLS and CDR2 is YYNGEE. V shed 2 bases and J shed 5 bases, with 21 bases lying between them. The CDR3 is 17 residues long. The DNA for the CDR3 is TGTGCCAGCAGCGTCGGAACTTGGGCGGGGCAACAAGATACGCAGTATTTT. This codes for CASSVGTWAGQQDTQYF.

The rearrangement joins TRBV24-1 to TRBJ2-3; D call uncertain. CDR1 and CDR2 from the germline V gene are KGHDR and SFDVKD. CDR3 length equals 11 residues. V was cut by 7 bases and J by 3 bases, with 4 bases left in between. The CDR3, as DNA: TGTGCCACCAGCTTGACAGATACGCAGTATTTT. This sequence encodes CATSLTDTQYF.

The CDR3 nucleotides are TGTGCCAGCAGTGAAACCACAGGCGAATATGGCTACACCTTC. It specifies CASSETTGEYGYTF. The J gene is TRBJ1-2, the V gene TRBV2; a possible D gene is TRBD1 (5 bases). The CDR3 contains 14 residues. The germline V and J ends were trimmed by 2 bases and 5 bases, with 12 bases remaining between them. From germline, CDR1 is SNHLY and CDR2 FYNNEI.